One sample yielded the 11 T cell receptor beta chains listed below, sequenced in a study of regulatory T cells in long-lasting Graves disease. Time point: persistent/refractory GD, antithyroid drugs over 5 years with positive TRAb. With RNA extracted from PBMCs as input, the TCR library was made. Arm-PCR with iRepertoire HTBI primers amplified the CDR3 regions for these TCR beta libraries. TCRdb independently ran MiXCR on the multiplex PCR reads; one entry per CDR3 protein. The repertoire consists of approximately 500,000 distinct CDR3 sequences, with under 25% occurring once and the leading ten covering roughly 6.9%. Here the sequenced sample was peripheral blood mononuclear cells (PBMCs), taken when the disease was refractory, from a patient treated with antithyroid drugs. The receptors here all came from a female donor with Graves disease.

In this sample, this clonotype turned up a few times. The chain recombines TRBV6-4 with TRBJ1-2, with 10 bases matching TRBD1. Germline V gives CDR1 MRHNA, CDR2 SNTAGT. V shed 6 bases, J shed 4 bases, and the junction held 5 bases outside the gene matches. The CDR3 spans 14 residues. The CDR3 bases are TGTGCCAGCAGACCGGGACAGGGGATCTATGGCTACACCTTC. It specifies CASRPGQGIYGYTF.

Of note for this clonotype: A far larger clone differs by one base, so this is likely a read error. The V gene is TRBV6-5, the J gene TRBJ1-2; no reliable D call. CDR3 length: 13 residues. Germline CDR1 is MNHEY and CDR2 is SVGAGI. The CDR3 sequence: CAGSFSRNYGYTF. In DNA form, the CDR3 reads TGTGCCGGCAGTTTCTCCAGGAACTATGGCTACACCTTC.

This clonotype was detected only a few times. One end of the junction varies from germline; a read error may be responsible. The chain couples TRBV7-2 to TRBJ2-2, with 8 bases fitting TRBD1. The CDR3 runs to 16 residues. Germline CDR1 reads SGHTA; CDR2 reads FQGNSA. The CDR3 coding sequence is TGTGCCAGCAGCGCTCTCAGGGGGCCTAGCACCGGGGGGCTGTTTTTT. Residues: CASSALRGPSTGGLFF. The full variable domain, rest sourced from reference TRBV7-2 and TRBJ2-2, is GAGVSQSPSNKVTEKGKDVELRCDPISGHTALYWYRQSLGQGLEFLIYFQGNSAPDKSGLPSDRFSAERTGGSVSTLTIQRTQQEDSAVYLCASSALRGPSTGGLFFGEGSRLTVL.

This clonotype was recorded at least ten times. This chain connects TRBV28 to TRBJ2-7; TRBD2 matches at 11 bases. Unmatched junction bases numbered 4, after V lost 6 bases and J lost 3 bases. Looked up from germline, CDR1 is MDHEN and CDR2 is SYDVKM. CDR3 length: 14 amino acids. The CDR3 DNA sequence: TGTGCCAGCAGGGGACTAGCGGAGGACTACGAGCAGTACTTC. Translated: CASRGLAEDYEQYF.

The V call is TRBV27, the J call TRBJ2-2, with D tentatively TRBD2 (6 bases). CDR1 and CDR2 from the germline V gene are MNHEY and SMNVEV (reference sequence). The CDR3 runs 19 residues. V was cut by 5 bases and J by 9 bases, with 31 bases left in between. The CDR3 loop reads CASSPPPSGGGTLLRELFF. As DNA, the CDR3 is TGTGCCAGCAGTCCCCCCCCTTCAGGCGGCGGGACCTTGTTACGGGAGCTGTTTTTT.

This clonotype was seen more than once but under ten times. The chain joins TRBV5-1 to TRBJ2-7; weak D call: TRBD2 (6 bases). The V gene's germline CDR1 is SGHRS and CDR2 YFSETQ. V dropped 2 bases and J dropped 6 bases, with 15 bases sitting between them. This CDR3 spans 14 amino acids. The CDR3 protein is CASSLGDLRGEQYF. The DNA of the CDR3 is TGCGCCAGCAGCTTAGGGGACCTGCGGGGCGAGCAGTACTTC.

This chain uses TRBV15 with TRBJ1-2, with TRBD1 matching over 7 bases. This CDR3 spans 13 amino acids. CDR1 LNHNV and CDR2 YYDKDF come from the germline V gene (reference sequence). V was pared by 5 bases and J by 5 bases, with 5 bases of the junction left unmatched. Here the CDR3 reads CATSEGQIYGYTF. In DNA, the CDR3 is TGTGCCACCAGCGAGGGACAGATTTATGGCTACACCTTC.

Only a few counts were recorded for this clonotype. This rearrangement joins TRBV28 to TRBJ1-6; D perhaps matches TRBD1 (5 bases). Trimming removed 4 bases at V and 5 bases at J, with 6 bases between. The germline CDR1 and CDR2 sequences are MDHEN and SYDVKM. This CDR3 region has 13 residues. The CDR3 coding sequence is TGTGCCAGCAGTTCCAGGGATAATTCACCCCTCCACTTT. It yields the protein CASSSRDNSPLHF.

This clonotype was observed a few times. This likely came from a read error, as a far larger clone is one base away. J is TRBJ2-7 and V is TRBV12-3 or TRBV12-4, with 10 bases identical to TRBD1. Trimming cost V 6 bases and J 7 bases; bases outside gene matches: 12. CDR3 length equals 15 residues. The CDR3 sequence is CASSRTGQGDNEQYF. CDR3 nucleotides: TGTGCCAGCAGCCGAACTGGACAGGGGGACAATGAGCAGTACTTC.

The genes are TRBV20-1 and TRBJ2-3; D remains ambiguous. V gave up 3 bases and J gave up 8 bases, with 9 bases separating them. From germline, CDR1 is DFQATT and CDR2 SNEGSKA (reference sequence). This CDR3 spans 11 amino acids. The CDR3 region has the DNA TGCAGTGCTAGTTTGGAAGCTACGCAGTATTTT. It is translated as CSASLEATQYF.

Concerning this clonotype itself: Since a much larger clone is just one base distant, this may be a read error. This rearrangement joins TRBV2 to TRBJ2-5; 9 bases align to TRBD1. Germline assignment: CDR1 SNHLY and CDR2 FYNNEI. The V segment lost 7 bases and the J segment 5 bases; nucleotides outside the gene matches: 14. The CDR3 has 16 residues. As DNA, the CDR3 is TGTGCCAGCACCAAACCCGGGACAGGGATGGGGGAGACCCAGTACTTC. Amino acids: CASTKPGTGMGETQYF.